The 2 T cell receptor beta chains in this list originate from one sample, sequenced in a study of blood T cells in healthy people across ages. A second PCR of about 7 to 11 cycles used a sample-barcoded 5' primer and a J-beta primer mix. TCRdb re-called the 5' RACE reads with MiXCR, one entry per CDR3 protein. There are over 1.5 million distinct CDR3 sequences in the sample; 49% occur only once, and 2% to 2.5% lies in the top ten. Specimen: blood. These receptors originate from a woman aged 40 to 50 in good health.

This clonotype has only a few counts. The V call is TRBV27, the J call TRBJ2-7; D is possibly TRBD1 (6 bases). Germline CDR1 and CDR2: MNHEY and SMNVEV (reference sequence). The CDR3 spans 14 residues. Trimming shortened V by 6 bases and J by 5 bases, and 17 bases separated the two germline ends. The CDR3 region has the DNA TGTGCCAGCAGAATCGGGACAAGGTACCACGAGCAGTACTTC. Its translation: CASRIGTRYHEQYF.

The table lists this clonotype with a few counts. This rearrangement joins TRBV4-1 to TRBJ2-3; D unresolved. V lost 6 bases to trimming and J lost 2 bases, with 12 bases between them. The germline V gene encodes CDR1 MGHRA and CDR2 YSYEKL. This CDR3 comprises 14 residues. This CDR3 is CASRDLGYTDTQYF. CDR3 nucleotide sequence: TGCGCCAGCAGAGATTTGGGTTACACAGATACGCAGTATTTT.